This is a list of T cell receptor beta chains from one sample in a study of shared clonotypes between healthy human individuals. TCRdb's copy holds only in-frame clones and misses some; the assay was immunoSEQ multiplex PCR. This table has around 1.6 million clones, nearly 99% appearing once. Sequenced input: naive CD4+ T cells sorted from blood. The receptors derive from a man younger than 40 in good health. Both conserved end residues are part of each CDR3. A D gene is named only where the DNA matches it firmly. For some rows the clone size is stated as once, few or many, or as a class when expanded; others skip it.

cdr3_length	d_call	v_call	j_call	clone_size	cdr3_aa	cdr3_nt
14	.	TRBV7-9	TRBJ2-2	.	CASSLRTNTGELFF	TGTGCCAGCAGCTTGAGGACCAACACCGGGGAGCTGTTTTTT
15	.	TRBV9	TRBJ2-6	.	CASSVGPSGANVLTF	TGTGCCAGCAGCGTAGGGCCCTCTGGGGCCAACGTCCTGACTTTC
16	.	TRBV7-9	TRBJ1-4	.	CASSFREPRENEKLFF	TGTGCCAGCAGCTTCCGGGAGCCTAGGGAAAATGAAAAACTGTTTTTT
14	TRBD2	TRBV19	TRBJ2-1	.	CASSTNDQAGGGFF	TGTGCCAGTAGTACAAACGACCAAGCGGGAGGAGGGTTCTTC
14	.	TRBV18	TRBJ2-7	.	CASSPILGLKEQYF	TGTGCCAGCTCGCCAATACTAGGTCTTAAGGAGCAGTACTTC
14	.	TRBV6-6	TRBJ2-2	.	CASSQVGDTGELFF	TGTGCCAGCAGCCAGGTGGGGGACACCGGGGAGCTGTTTTTT
16	TRBD2	TRBV11-2	TRBJ2-1	.	CASSLAGGSSYNEQFF	TGTGCCAGCAGCTTAGCGGGAGGGAGCTCCTACAATGAGCAGTTCTTC
17	.	TRBV27	TRBJ2-7	.	CASSFLTGGRGTYEQYF	TGTGCCAGCAGTTTTCTGACTGGGGGGCGGGGTACCTACGAGCAGTACTTC
12	TRBD2	TRBV30	TRBJ2-2	.	CACGTRAGELFF	TGTGCCTGTGGGACTAGGGCCGGGGAGCTGTTTTTT
11	.	TRBV5-6	TRBJ1-2	once	CASRALYGYTF	TGTGCCAGCAGAGCTTTATATGGCTACACCTTC
14	TRBD2	TRBV6-6	TRBJ2-2	.	CASSWREHNGELFF	TGTGCCAGCAGCTGGCGGGAGCATAACGGGGAGCTGTTTTTT
14	.	TRBV5-1	TRBJ2-7	.	CASSLSIGSYEQYF	TGCGCCAGCAGCTTGTCGATAGGTTCCTACGAGCAGTACTTC
14	TRBD1	TRBV9	TRBJ1-5	.	CASSGTGQNQPQHF	TGTGCCAGCAGTGGGACAGGCCAAAATCAGCCCCAGCATTTT
14	.	TRBV6-5	TRBJ1-1	.	CASKIAGRNTEAFF	TGTGCCAGCAAAATCGCAGGCAGGAACACTGAAGCTTTCTTT
15	.	TRBV5-1	TRBJ2-1	.	CASSQQIHSYNEQFF	TGCGCCAGCAGCCAACAAATCCACTCCTACAATGAGCAGTTCTTC
18	TRBD2	TRBV28	TRBJ2-5	.	CASSQWTSGSSGKETQYF	TGTGCCAGCAGTCAGTGGACTAGCGGGAGCTCCGGGAAAGAGACCCAGTACTTC